A few counts support the clone carrying this T cell receptor beta chain. Antigen unknown. The sample belongs to a study of blood T cells in healthy people across ages. Study-level findings and limits: In older individuals, TCR beta diversity per million T cells was lower, falling roughly linearly with age.

The second PCR ran roughly 7 to 11 cycles with a sample-barcoded 5' primer and J-beta primers. Each of the cDNA molecules was tagged by a template-switch adaptor with 12 random nucleotides. From the 5' RACE reads, TCRdb called clonotypes with MiXCR, one entry per CDR3 protein. The data show around 800,000 distinct CDR3 sequences, with about 47% seen just once and roughly 18% held by the top ten. The germline V gene has CDR1 MNHEY and CDR2 SVGAGI. CDR3 size: 16 residues. V lost 4 bases to trimming and J lost 2 bases, with 15 bases between them. Sequenced: blood. This receptor was taken from a man older than 75 in good health. The chain combines TRBV6-5 with TRBJ2-1, with D unresolved. CDR3 in amino acids: CASSSDGNQAYNEQFF. The CDR3 DNA reads as TGTGCCAGCAGTTCCGACGGAAACCAAGCCTACAATGAGCAGTTCTTC.